What follows describes a single TCR beta chain. This clonotype has a handful of counts. The clone's antigen remains unknown. The sample holds no much larger clone one base away, and base qualities are not on file. The donors were roughly 39 Caucasian individuals from Russia, aged about 6 to 95 years, who were systemically healthy. Each donor gave around 9.9 milliliters of peripheral blood, collected into EDTA-treated Vacutainer tubes. Ficoll-Paque density-gradient centrifugation was used to isolate PBMCs, with at least 6 million per sample. Trizol reagent was used to extract total RNA from the PBMCs, yielding at least 5 micrograms per sample. For every donor, flow cytometry on a PBMC aliquot measured the percentage of naive CD45RAhigh/CD27high T cells. This specimen belongs to a study of blood T cells in healthy people across ages (dated by TCRdb to 2015 to 2017). In terms of the full investigation: In model experiments, template switching captured roughly one uniquely barcoded TCR beta cDNA molecule for every two T cells. To avoid experimental bias, donors of different ages were randomly spread across the sequencing lanes. Using deep sequencing normalized with unique cDNA molecular identifiers, the study measured how TCR beta repertoire diversity changes with age. Four age groups were formed from the donors: young (average 16 years), middle-aged (just under 40), aged (about 68) and long-lived (more than 75). The study analyzed two additional independent replicas of 1 million unique cDNA reads from the same blood draw for two donors, one aged 18 to 29 and one aged 80 or older.

On the study overall, not on this receptor specifically: Compared with the aged group, more naive CD4+ T cells, fewer expanded clones and increased TCR diversity were shown by the long-lived group, suggesting age selection. Observed TCR beta diversity per million T cells fell roughly linearly with age, and a significant reduction was already apparent by age around 40. Total diversity estimates from one million sequenced T cells were considered lower bounds and underestimates. The CMV infection status of donors was not known, potentially confounding age-related changes in expanded clonotypes. Because profiling used bulk unsorted PBMCs, naive and antigen-experienced compartments could not be compared conclusively. Observed TCR beta diversity correlated strongly with the percentage of naive T cells measured by flow cytometry.

CDR1 and CDR2 were assigned from the germline V gene as SQVTM and ANQGSEA. The CDR3 holds 15 amino acids from the cysteine to the phenylalanine. The sequence is cut down to CDR3 DNA, 45 bases in frame from base 1. Ends trimmed: V by 3 bases, J by 0 bases; bases unmatched to a gene: 6. Receptor libraries were prepared by 5' RACE. Instrument used: Illumina HiSeq 2500. A second PCR of about 7 to 12 cycles was performed with a sample-barcoded 5' primer and a J-beta primer mix. A unique molecular identifier was introduced onto each TCR beta cDNA molecule by a template-switch 5' adaptor carrying 12 random nucleotides. Each sample yielded at least 2.5 million CDR3-containing paired-end reads. All of the RNA was converted into first-strand cDNA using the Mint cDNA synthesis kit, with a TRBC-specific oligonucleotide serving as the primer. After uracil-DNA glycosylase treatment, a first 18-cycle PCR used universal primers M1SS and BC2_uni_R on all cDNA. For the original study's pipeline: Each sample was normalized by randomly selecting 1 million high-quality reads, each carrying a distinct molecular identifier. Reads with shared molecular identifiers were discarded instead of being binned into consensus sequences. MiTCR, set to a Q25 quality threshold and the strictest error-elimination algorithm, was used for CDR3 identification, clonotype clustering and error correction. A nonparametric unseen species model with Euler transformation was used to estimate a lower bound on total TCR beta diversity. TCRdb cleaned the public reads at Q25 with fastp, built clones with MiXCR and kept in-frame beta chains. Each record represents a unique CDR3 protein, reported with the most common genes and DNA among its rows. The V and J calls and clone size are TCRdb's, not the authors'. Within this sample are 1.5 million to 2 million distinct CDR3 sequences, with around 50% of them counted one time only. Of the sample, approximately 2.1% is held by the ten largest clones.

This receptor was identified in a middle-aged woman in good health. Source material: blood. The V gene is TRBV29-1 and the J gene is TRBJ2-3; 7 junctional bases match TRBD2. The sequence in DNA is TGCAGCGTTGATGGTTCGGGGGGAAGCACAGATACGCAGTATTTT. Its coded protein is CSVDGSGGSTDTQYF.